One sample yielded the 10 T cell receptor beta chains listed below, sequenced in a study of beta chain features in type 1 diabetes. Notes on the study in general: Across all four CD4+ subsets, people with type 1 diabetes showed modestly shorter TCRB CDR3s.

The antigens these receptors bind are not known. Expressed TCRB transcripts were sequenced after all isolated RNA was converted to cDNA. The protocol was immunoSEQ multiplex PCR, while the TCRdb copy is restricted to in-frame clones and leaves out a portion. The sample has 15,000 to 19,000 clones, approximately 71% seen once. The material sequenced was Tregs from blood. The receptors come from a young man with type 1 diabetes.

The chain is built from TRBV4-1 and TRBJ1-1; 8 bases match TRBD1. The CDR3 has 16 amino acids. Per germline, CDR1 MGHRA and CDR2 YSYEKL. Germline trimming cut 0 bases from V and 3 bases from J; bases unmatched to any gene: 6. The CDR3 loop is CASSQDWTGRDTEAFF. The CDR3 region has the DNA TGCGCCAGCAGCCAAGATTGGACAGGGAGGGACACTGAAGCTTTCTTT.

V usage is TRBV30 and J usage is TRBJ2-7; maybe TRBD1 (5 bases). Germline CDR1 reads GTSNPN; CDR2 reads SVGIG (reference sequence). V was pared by 2 bases and J by 3 bases, with 11 bases between. The CDR3 contains 13 residues. In DNA form, the CDR3 reads TGTGCCTGGAGTAGGGGCAACCTCTACGAGCAGTACTTC. Translated, it gives CAWSRGNLYEQYF.

This chain uses TRBV6-5 with TRBJ1-6, with D perhaps matching TRBD1 (5 bases). Trimming took off 0 bases at V and 8 bases at J, with 11 bases between the two ends. The germline CDR1 and CDR2 sequences are MNHEY and SVGAGI. CDR3 length: 15 residues. CDR3 bases: TGTGCCAGCAGTTACTCGGCCTCGGGGGATTCACCCCTCCACTTT. This sequence encodes CASSYSASGDSPLHF.

The rearrangement links TRBV25-1 to TRBJ2-7; 8 nucleotides agree with TRBD1. Per the germline V gene, CDR1 is MGHDK and CDR2 is SYGVNS. The CDR3 totals 16 residues. V gave up 5 bases and J gave up 0 bases; unmatched junction bases: 9. CDR3 in DNA: TGTGCCAGCAGTCCTAGGACAGGGCGTAACTCCTACGAGCAGTACTTC. This codes for CASSPRTGRNSYEQYF.

As DNA, the CDR3 is TGTGCCAGCAGCTTAAACCAGGGGCTGGGTGAAAAACTGTTTTTT. Translated: CASSLNQGLGEKLFF. The rearrangement uses TRBV7-2 and TRBJ1-4, with D possibly being TRBD1 (6 bases). V lost 2 bases, J lost 7 bases, and 14 bases lay in between. Germline CDR1 SGHTA, CDR2 FQGNSA. CDR3 size: 15 residues.

The table lists this clone with a count of one. A junction boundary mismatches the germline segment, possibly from a read error. The V gene is TRBV30, the J gene TRBJ2-7; D is perhaps TRBD2 (6 bases). The CDR3 loop spans 12 amino acids. Germline V gives CDR1 GTSNPN, CDR2 SVGIG (reference sequence). The CDR3 bases are TGTGCCTGGAGCCAGAAGGGATCCGGGAGCGACTTC. Its protein is CAWSQKGSGSDF.

V gene TRBV5-1 combines with J gene TRBJ2-3; 9 bases are a match to TRBD2. V was clipped by 0 bases and J by 2 bases; unmatched bases: 10. The germline V gene has CDR1 SGHRS and CDR2 YFSETQ. CDR3 length: 18 residues. The CDR3 spells CASSLGSETSGYTDTQYF. CDR3 bases: TGCGCCAGCAGCTTGGGATCTGAGACTAGCGGATACACAGATACGCAGTATTTT. The full variable domain, rest sourced from reference TRBV5-1 and TRBJ2-3, is KAGVTQTPRYLIKTRGQQVTLSCSPISGHRSVSWYQQTPGQGLQFLFEYFSETQRNKGNFPGRFSGRQFSNSRSEMNVSTLELGDSALYLCASSLGSETSGYTDTQYFGPGTRLTVL.

The CDR3 protein is CASSLRTENYGYTF. Here the CDR3 DNA reads TGTGCCAGCAGCTTACGGACAGAAAACTATGGCTACACCTTC. The rearrangement joins TRBV7-2 to TRBJ1-2, with a tentative D call TRBD1 (6 bases). Germline-derived CDR1 and CDR2 are SGHTA and FQGNSA. Trimming removed 2 bases at V and 2 bases at J, with 9 bases between. This CDR3 spans 14 amino acids.

The chain uses TRBV5-1 and TRBJ2-2; TRBD2 matches at 8 bases. V lost 4 bases to trimming and J lost 2 bases; unmatched junction nucleotides: 13. The CDR3 extends over 18 amino acids. Germline V CDR1 and CDR2: SGHRS, YFSETQ. The CDR3 DNA reads as TGCGCCAGCAGCCGGAACGGGGGGGCCGGTCTCAACACCGGGGAGCTGTTTTTT. This encodes CASSRNGGAGLNTGELFF.

CDR3 sequence: CSVVWGGKTQYF. Written as DNA, the CDR3 is TGCAGCGTTGTCTGGGGCGGAAAGACCCAGTACTTC. The chain uses TRBV29-1 and TRBJ2-5, with D perhaps TRBD1 (5 bases). Trimming shortened V by 4 bases and J by 6 bases, and 12 bases separated the two germline ends. This CDR3 has 12 amino acids. Germline V gene lookup returns CDR1 SQVTM and CDR2 ANQGSEA.